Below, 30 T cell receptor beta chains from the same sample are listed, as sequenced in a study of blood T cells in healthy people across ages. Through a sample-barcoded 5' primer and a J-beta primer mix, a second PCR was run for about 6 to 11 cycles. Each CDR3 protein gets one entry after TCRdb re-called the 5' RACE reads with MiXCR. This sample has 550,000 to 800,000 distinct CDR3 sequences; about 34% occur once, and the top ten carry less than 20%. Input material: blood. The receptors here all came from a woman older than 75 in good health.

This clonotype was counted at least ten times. The CDR3 protein is CSVGWRSGGILAYEQYF. The CDR3 region has the DNA TGCAGCGTTGGGTGGCGGAGCGGGGGGATTCTAGCCTACGAGCAGTACTTC. The chain joins TRBV29-1 to TRBJ2-7; TRBD2 matches at 9 bases. V trimming: 4 bases; J trimming: 2 bases; junction bases outside the gene matches: 15. CDR1 is SQVTM, CDR2 ANQGSEA, per germline. This CDR3 is 17 amino acids long.

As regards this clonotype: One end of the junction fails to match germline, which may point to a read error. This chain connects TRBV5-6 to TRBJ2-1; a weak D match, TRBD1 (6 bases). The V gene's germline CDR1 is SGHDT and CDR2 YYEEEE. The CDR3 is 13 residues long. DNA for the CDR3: TGTGCCAGGAGCTTGGACAGATACAATGAGCAGTTCTTC. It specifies CARSLDRYNEQFF.

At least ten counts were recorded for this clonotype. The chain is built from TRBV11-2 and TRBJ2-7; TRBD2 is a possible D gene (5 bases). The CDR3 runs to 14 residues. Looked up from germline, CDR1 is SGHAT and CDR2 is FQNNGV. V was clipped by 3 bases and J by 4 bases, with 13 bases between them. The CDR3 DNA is TGTGCCAGCAGCTTGAGGGAAAAGGCGTACGAGCAGTACTTC. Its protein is CASSLREKAYEQYF.

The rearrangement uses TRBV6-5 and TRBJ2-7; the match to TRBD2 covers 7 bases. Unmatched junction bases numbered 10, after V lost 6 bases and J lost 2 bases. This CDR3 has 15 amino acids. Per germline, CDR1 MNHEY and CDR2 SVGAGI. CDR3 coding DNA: TGTGCCAGCAGGAGGGCCCTAGCGGAGGCCTACGAGCAGTACTTC. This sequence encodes CASRRALAEAYEQYF.

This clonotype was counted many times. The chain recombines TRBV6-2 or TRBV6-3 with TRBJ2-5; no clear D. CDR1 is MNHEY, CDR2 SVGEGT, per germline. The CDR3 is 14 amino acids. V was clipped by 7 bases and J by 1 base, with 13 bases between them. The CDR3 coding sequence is TGTGCCAGCACCCCTACTGAACCCCAAGAGACCCAGTACTTC. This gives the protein CASTPTEPQETQYF.

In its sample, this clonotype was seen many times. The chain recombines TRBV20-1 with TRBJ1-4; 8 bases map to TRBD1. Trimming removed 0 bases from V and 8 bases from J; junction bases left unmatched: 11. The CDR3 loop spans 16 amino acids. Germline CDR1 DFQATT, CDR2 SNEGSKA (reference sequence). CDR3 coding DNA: TGCAGTGCTAGAGACGTCGGACAGGGAGTTGAGGAAAAACTGTTTTTT. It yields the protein CSARDVGQGVEEKLFF.

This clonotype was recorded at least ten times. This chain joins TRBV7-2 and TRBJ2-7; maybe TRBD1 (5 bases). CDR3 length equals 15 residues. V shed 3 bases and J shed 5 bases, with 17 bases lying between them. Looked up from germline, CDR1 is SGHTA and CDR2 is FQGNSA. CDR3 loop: CASSFRVVVGHEQYF. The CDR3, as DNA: TGTGCCAGCAGCTTCAGGGTGGTTGTGGGCCACGAGCAGTACTTC. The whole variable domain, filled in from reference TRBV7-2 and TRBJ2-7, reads GAGVSQSPSNKVTEKGKDVELRCDPISGHTALYWYRQSLGQGLEFLIYFQGNSAPDKSGLPSDRFSAERTGGSVSTLTIQRTQQEDSAVYLCASSFRVVVGHEQYFGPGTRLTVT.

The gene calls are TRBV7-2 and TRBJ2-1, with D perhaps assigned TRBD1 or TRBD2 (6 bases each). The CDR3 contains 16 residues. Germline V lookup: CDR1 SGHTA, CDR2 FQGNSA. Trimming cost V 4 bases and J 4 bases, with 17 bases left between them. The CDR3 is CASSSRVGGRYNEQFF. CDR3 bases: TGTGCCAGCAGCTCACGGGTCGGGGGCAGATACAATGAGCAGTTCTTC.

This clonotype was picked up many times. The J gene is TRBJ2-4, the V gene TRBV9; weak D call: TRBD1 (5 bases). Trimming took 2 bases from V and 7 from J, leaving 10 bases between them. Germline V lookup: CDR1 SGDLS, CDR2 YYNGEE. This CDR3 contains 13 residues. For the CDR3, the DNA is TGTGCCAGCAGCGTCGGACCAGGGAACATTCAGTACTTC. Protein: CASSVGPGNIQYF.

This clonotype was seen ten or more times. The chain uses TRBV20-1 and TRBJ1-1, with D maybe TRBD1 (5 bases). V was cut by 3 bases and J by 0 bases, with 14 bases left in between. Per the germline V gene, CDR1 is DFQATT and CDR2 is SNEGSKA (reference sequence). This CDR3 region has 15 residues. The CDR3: CSASPGLIMNTEAFF. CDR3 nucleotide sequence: TGCAGTGCTAGCCCGGGACTAATAATGAACACTGAAGCTTTCTTT.

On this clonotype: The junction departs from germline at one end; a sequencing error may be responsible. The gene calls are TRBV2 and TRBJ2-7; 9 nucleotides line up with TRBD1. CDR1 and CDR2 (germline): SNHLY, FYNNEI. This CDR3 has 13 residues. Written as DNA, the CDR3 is TGTGCCAGCAGCCGGGACAGGGACGTTTTCTCGCGCTTC. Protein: CASSRDRDVFSRF.

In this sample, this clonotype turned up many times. The CDR3 spells CASSGPQGANVLTF. DNA of the CDR3: TGTGCCAGCAGTGGGCCCCAAGGGGCCAACGTCCTGACTTTC. The chain is built from TRBV27 and TRBJ2-6; D is uncertain. The CDR3 extends over 14 amino acids. From germline, CDR1 is MNHEY and CDR2 SMNVEV (reference sequence). Trimming removed 5 bases from V and 4 bases from J, with 9 bases in between.

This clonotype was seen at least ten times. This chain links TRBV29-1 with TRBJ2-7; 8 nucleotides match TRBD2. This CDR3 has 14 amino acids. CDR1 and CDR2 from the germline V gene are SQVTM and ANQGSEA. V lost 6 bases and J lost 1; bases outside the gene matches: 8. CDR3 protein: CSVHSSGDSYEQYF. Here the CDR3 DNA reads TGCAGCGTCCACAGTAGCGGGGATTCCTACGAGCAGTACTTC.

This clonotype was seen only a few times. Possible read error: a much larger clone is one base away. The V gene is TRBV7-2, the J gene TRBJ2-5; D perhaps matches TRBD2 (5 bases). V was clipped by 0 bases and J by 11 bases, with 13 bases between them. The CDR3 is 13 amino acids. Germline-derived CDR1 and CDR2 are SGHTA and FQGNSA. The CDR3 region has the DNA TGTGCCAGCAGCTTAGCATCGAGCGGTGAGCAGTACTTC. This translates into CASSLASSGEQYF.

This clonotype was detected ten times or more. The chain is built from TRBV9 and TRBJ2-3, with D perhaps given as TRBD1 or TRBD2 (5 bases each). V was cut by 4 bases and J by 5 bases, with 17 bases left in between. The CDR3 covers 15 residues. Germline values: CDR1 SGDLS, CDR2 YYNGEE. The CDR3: CASSLSRDPRDTQYF. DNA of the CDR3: TGTGCCAGCAGCTTATCCCGGGACCCCCGAGATACGCAGTATTTT.

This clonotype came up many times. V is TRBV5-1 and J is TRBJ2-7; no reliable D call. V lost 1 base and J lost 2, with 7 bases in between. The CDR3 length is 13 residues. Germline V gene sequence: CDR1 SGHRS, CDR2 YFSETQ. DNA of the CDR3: TGCGCCAGCAGCTTGAGCCAGACCTACGAGCAGTACTTC. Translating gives CASSLSQTYEQYF. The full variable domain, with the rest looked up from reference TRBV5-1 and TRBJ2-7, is KAGVTQTPRYLIKTRGQQVTLSCSPISGHRSVSWYQQTPGQGLQFLFEYFSETQRNKGNFPGRFSGRQFSNSRSEMNVSTLELGDSALYLCASSLSQTYEQYFGPGTRLTVT.

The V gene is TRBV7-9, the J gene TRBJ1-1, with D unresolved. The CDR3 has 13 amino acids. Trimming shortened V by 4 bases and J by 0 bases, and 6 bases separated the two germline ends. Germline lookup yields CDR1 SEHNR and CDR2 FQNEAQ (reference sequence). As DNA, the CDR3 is TGTGCCAGCAGCTACGTTCTGAACACTGAAGCTTTCTTT. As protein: CASSYVLNTEAFF.

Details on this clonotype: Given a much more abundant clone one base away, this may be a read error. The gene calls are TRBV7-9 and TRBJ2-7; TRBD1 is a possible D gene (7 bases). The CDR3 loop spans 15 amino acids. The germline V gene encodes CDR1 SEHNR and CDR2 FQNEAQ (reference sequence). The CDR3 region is CSSSLVQGGSYEQYF. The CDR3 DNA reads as TGTTCCAGCAGCTTAGTGCAGGGGGGATCCTACGAGCAGTACTTC.

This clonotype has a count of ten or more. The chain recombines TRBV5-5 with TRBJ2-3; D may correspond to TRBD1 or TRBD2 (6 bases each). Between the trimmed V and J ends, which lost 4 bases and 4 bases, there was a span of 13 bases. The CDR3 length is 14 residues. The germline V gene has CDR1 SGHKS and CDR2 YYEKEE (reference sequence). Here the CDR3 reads CASSRRGVPDTQYF. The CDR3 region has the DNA TGTGCCAGCAGCCGGAGGGGGGTCCCAGATACGCAGTATTTT.

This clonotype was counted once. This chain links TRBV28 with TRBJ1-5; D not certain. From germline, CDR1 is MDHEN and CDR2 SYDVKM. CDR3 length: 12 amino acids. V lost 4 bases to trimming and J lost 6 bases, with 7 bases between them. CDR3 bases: TGTGCCAGCAGTTCCCAATGTCAGCCCCAGCATTTT. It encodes CASSSQCQPQHF.

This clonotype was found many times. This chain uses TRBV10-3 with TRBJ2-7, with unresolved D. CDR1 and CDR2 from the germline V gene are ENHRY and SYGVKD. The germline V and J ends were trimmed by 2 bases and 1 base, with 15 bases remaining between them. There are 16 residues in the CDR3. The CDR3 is CAISEPRETPSYEQYF. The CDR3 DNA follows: TGTGCCATCAGTGAGCCAAGAGAGACACCTTCCTACGAGCAGTACTTC.

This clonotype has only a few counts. CDR3 sequence reads: CASSLGLAGASYNEQFF. CDR3 in DNA: TGCGCCAGCAGCTTGGGGCTAGCGGGAGCCTCCTACAATGAGCAGTTCTTC. This chain joins TRBV5-1 and TRBJ2-1, with 10 bases identical to TRBD2. Germline CDR1 SGHRS, CDR2 YFSETQ. The CDR3 has 17 amino acids. Trimming took 0 bases from V and 0 from J; bases not matched to a gene: 3.

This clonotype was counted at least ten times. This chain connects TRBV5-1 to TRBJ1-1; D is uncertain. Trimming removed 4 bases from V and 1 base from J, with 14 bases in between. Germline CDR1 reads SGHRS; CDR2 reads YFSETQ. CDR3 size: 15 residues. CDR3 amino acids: CASSPGPSQNTEAFF. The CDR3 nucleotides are TGCGCCAGCAGCCCAGGACCGTCCCAGAACACTGAAGCTTTCTTT.

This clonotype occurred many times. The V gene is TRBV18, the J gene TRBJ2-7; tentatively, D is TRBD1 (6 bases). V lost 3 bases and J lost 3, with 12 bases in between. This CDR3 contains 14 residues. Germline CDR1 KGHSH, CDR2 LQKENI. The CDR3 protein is CASSPPTGLYEQYF. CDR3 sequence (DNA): TGTGCCAGCTCACCGCCCACAGGGCTCTACGAGCAGTACTTC.

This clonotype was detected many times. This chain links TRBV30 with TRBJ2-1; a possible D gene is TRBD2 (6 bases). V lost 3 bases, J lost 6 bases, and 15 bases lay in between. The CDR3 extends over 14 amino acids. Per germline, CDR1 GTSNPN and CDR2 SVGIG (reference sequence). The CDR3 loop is CAWRAGTGSNEQFF. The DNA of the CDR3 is TGTGCCTGGAGGGCAGGGACTGGCTCCAATGAGCAGTTCTTC.

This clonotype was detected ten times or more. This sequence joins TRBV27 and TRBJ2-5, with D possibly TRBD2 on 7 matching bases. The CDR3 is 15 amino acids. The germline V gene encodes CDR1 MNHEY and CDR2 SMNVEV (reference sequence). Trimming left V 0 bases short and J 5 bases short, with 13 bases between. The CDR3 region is CASSLSGGAYETQYF. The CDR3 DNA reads TGTGCCAGCAGTTTATCGGGGGGGGCTTATGAGACCCAGTACTTC.

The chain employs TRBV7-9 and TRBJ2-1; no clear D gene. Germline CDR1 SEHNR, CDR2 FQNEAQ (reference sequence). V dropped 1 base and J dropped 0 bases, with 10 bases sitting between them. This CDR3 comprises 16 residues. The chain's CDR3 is CASSLGVGLSYNEQFF. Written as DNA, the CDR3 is TGTGCCAGCAGCTTAGGGGTCGGCCTCTCCTACAATGAGCAGTTCTTC.

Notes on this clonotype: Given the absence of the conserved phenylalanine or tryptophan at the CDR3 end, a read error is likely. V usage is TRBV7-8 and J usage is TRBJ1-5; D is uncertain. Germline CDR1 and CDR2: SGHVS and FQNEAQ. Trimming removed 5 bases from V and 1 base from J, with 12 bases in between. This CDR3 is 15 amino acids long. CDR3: CASSTDTRSNQPQHV. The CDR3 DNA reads TGTGCCAGCAGCACTGACACGCGCAGCAATCAGCCCCAGCATGTT.

The CDR3 reads CASSKNVVRTALGSYNSPLHF. CDR3 coding DNA: TGTGCCAGCAGCAAAAATGTAGTTCGGACAGCTCTGGGCTCCTATAATTCACCCCTCCACTTT. This sequence joins TRBV28 and TRBJ1-6, with D possibly being TRBD1 (6 bases). CDR3 length: 21 residues. In germline, CDR1 is MDHEN, CDR2 SYDVKM. Trimming stripped 6 bases from V and 0 bases from J, with 27 bases between.

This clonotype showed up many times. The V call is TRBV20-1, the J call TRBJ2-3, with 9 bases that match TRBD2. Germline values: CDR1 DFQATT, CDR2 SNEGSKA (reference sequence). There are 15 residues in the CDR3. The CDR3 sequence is CSAVGLAGPTDTQYF. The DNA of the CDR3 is TGCAGCGCCGTTGGCCTAGCGGGGCCCACAGATACGCAGTATTTT.